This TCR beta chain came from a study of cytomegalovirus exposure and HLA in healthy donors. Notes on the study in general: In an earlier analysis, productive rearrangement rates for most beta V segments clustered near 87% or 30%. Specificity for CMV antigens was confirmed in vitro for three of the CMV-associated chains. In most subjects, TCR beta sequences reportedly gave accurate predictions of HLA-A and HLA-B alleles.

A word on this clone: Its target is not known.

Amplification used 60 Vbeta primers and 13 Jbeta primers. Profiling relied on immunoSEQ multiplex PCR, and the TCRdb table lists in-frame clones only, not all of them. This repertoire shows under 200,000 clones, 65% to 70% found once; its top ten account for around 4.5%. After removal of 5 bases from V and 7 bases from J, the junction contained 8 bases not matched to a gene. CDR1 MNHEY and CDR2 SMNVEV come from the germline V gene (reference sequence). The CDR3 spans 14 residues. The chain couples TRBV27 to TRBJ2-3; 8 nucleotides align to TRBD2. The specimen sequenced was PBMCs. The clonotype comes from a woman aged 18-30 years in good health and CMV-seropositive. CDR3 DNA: TGTGCCAGCAGTCCCCGGGAGGGCCGGAATACGCAGTATTTT. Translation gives CASSPREGRNTQYF.